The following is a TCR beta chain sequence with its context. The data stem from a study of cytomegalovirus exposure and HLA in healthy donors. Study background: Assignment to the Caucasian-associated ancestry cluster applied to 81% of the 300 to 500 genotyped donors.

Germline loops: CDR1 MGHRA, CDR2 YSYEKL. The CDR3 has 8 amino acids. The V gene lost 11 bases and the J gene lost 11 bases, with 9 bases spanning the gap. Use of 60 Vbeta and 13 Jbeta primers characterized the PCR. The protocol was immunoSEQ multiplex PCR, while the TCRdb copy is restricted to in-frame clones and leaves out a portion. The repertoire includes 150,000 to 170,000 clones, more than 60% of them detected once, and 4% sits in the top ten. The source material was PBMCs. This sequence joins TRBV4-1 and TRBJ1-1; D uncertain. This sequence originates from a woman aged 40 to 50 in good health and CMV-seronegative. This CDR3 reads CALLPAFF. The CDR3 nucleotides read TGCGCCCTACTCCCGGCTTTCTTT.